The clone carrying this TCR beta chain has only a few counts. As yet, its antigen is unknown. The authors ran a second PCR of about 6 to 12 cycles using a sample-barcoded 5' primer and a J-beta primer mix. A template-switch adaptor with 12 random nucleotides tagged each cDNA molecule. Using its own MiXCR run on the 5' RACE reads, TCRdb lists one record per CDR3 protein. The sample has fewer than 2,000,000 distinct CDR3 sequences; around 35% are singletons. Per-sample yields of isolated PBMCs were at least 6.5 million. Extraction yielded at least 6 micrograms of total RNA per sample. Germline V gene data show CDR1 as SGHVS and CDR2 as FNYEAQ. The V and J ends lost 1 base and 0 bases respectively, with 19 bases between them. This CDR3 is 19 amino acids long. This sample was taken from a study of blood T cells in healthy people across ages. The study, taken as a whole, reports: Across samples, TCR beta diversity tracked strongly with naive T cell percentage.

The chain links TRBV7-6 to TRBJ2-1, with D unresolved. The source material was blood. The source of this sequence is a woman under 40 in good health. CDR3 bases: TGTGCCAGCAGCTTAGTGTGCCGGCAGTTGTCCAGCTCCTACAATGAGCAGTTCTTC. It codes for CASSLVCRQLSSSYNEQFF.